This T cell receptor beta chain was sequenced during a study of cytomegalovirus exposure and HLA in healthy donors. About the research overall: The study's early data release held 80 million to 95 million unique TCRs from HLA-typed donors.

The primer mix had 60 Vbeta and 13 Jbeta primers. The data were produced by immunoSEQ multiplex PCR, yet TCRdb's version contains in-frame clones alone and is incomplete. The sample has fewer than 200,000 clones; roughly 76% are singletons. Overall study findings and caveats: The CMV antigen specificity of a few CMV-associated chains was confirmed through in vitro analysis.

Germline assignment: CDR1 PRHDT and CDR2 FYEKMQ (reference sequence). Germline trimming cut 8 bases from V and 0 bases from J; bases unmatched to any gene: 3. This CDR3 has 14 residues. In the case of this clone: Its antigen remains unidentified.

The chain employs TRBV13 and TRBJ2-3; 9 bases are a match to TRBD2. The clonotype comes from a woman aged 45-65 years in good health and CMV-seronegative. The source material was PBMCs. The CDR3 sequence is CASDGLASTDTQYF. CDR3 coding DNA: TGTGCCAGCGATGGACTAGCGAGCACAGATACGCAGTATTTT. Variable domain in full (rest from reference TRBV13 and TRBJ2-3): AAGVIQSPRHLIKEKRETATLKCYPIPRHDTVYWYQQGPGQDPQFLISFYEKMQSDKGSIPDRFSAQQFSDYHSELNMSSLELGDSALYFCASDGLASTDTQYFGPGTRLTVL.